This T cell receptor beta chain was retrieved from a study of T cell repertoires in cytomegalovirus infection. With regard to this clonotype: Its antigen is undetermined.

The V end was cut by 2 bases, the J end by 3 bases, with 20 bases between. The CDR3 totals 18 residues. Whole-study results and caveats: HLA-C-restricted TCR beta clonotypes specific for CMV led the ex vivo response. Identification of carriers of CMV plus the relevant HLA was performed using cumulative public TCR beta family frequency.

MiXCR, applied by TCRdb to the reads, yields one record per CDR3 protein. This table holds more than 110,000 distinct CDR3 sequences, 32% found once. Here the sequenced sample was CD8+ T cells from cultured PBMCs, taken from culture after CMV antigen stimulation. The clonotype was recovered from a human donor in good health (CMV status not recorded). Some clones in this sample may be carry-over from other donors' samples. The chain combines TRBV12-3 or TRBV12-4 with TRBJ2-4, with D possibly matching TRBD2 (7 bases). CDR3 sequence: CASSLPPFGGANKNIQYF. In nucleotides, the CDR3 is TGTGCCAGCAGTTTACCCCCCTTTGGGGGGGCGAACAAAAACATTCAGTACTTC.